A single sample is the source of the 8 T cell receptor beta chains below, sequenced in a study of PD-L1 blockade in urothelial cancer. As for time point: pretreatment peripheral blood. Generated by immunoSEQ multiplex PCR, the TCRdb table keeps only in-frame clones and is missing some. This sample has tens of thousands of clones, with roughly 89% found just once. The sequencing used PBMCs, collected around atezolizumab (anti-PD-L1) treatment. The receptor source for this set is a man aged 55 to 70 with urothelial cancer.

This clone was observed a single time. The chain carries TRBV20-1 and TRBJ1-5; D is uncertain. The CDR3 consists of 11 residues. V was trimmed by 7 bases and J by 6 bases, leaving 10 bases between them. CDR1 and CDR2 from the germline V gene are DFQATT and SNEGSKA (reference sequence). The CDR3 region has the DNA TGCAGTGGTACCGCGGGTCAGCCCCAGCATTTT. Translation gives CSGTAGQPQHF.

This clone was seen a single time. The chain recombines TRBV9 with TRBJ1-1, with D hard to call. The V end was cut by 3 bases, the J end by 2 bases, with 14 bases between. Per germline, CDR1 SGDLS and CDR2 YYNGEE. There are 15 residues in the CDR3. This CDR3 reads CASSAGNFPNTEAFF. CDR3 DNA: TGTGCCAGCAGCGCCGGGAACTTCCCCAACACTGAAGCTTTCTTT. Looking up the rest from reference TRBV9 and TRBJ1-1 gives the full variable domain: DSGVTQTPKHLITATGQRVTLRCSPRSGDLSVYWYQQSLDQGLQFLIQYYNGEERAKGNILERFSAQQFPDLHSELNLSSLELGDSALYFCASSAGNFPNTEAFFGQGTRLTVV.

The count of this clone is one. The gene calls are TRBV5-5 and TRBJ2-5; TRBD1 matches 9 bases. Germline V gene lookup returns CDR1 SGHKS and CDR2 YYEKEE (reference sequence). V dropped 3 bases and J dropped 3; count of bases not matched to a gene: 6. This CDR3 has 15 amino acids. DNA of the CDR3: TGTGCCAGCAGCTGGGATCGGGACAGGGAAGAGACCCAGTACTTC. Protein sequence: CASSWDRDREETQYF.

The V call is TRBV18, the J call TRBJ1-4; 7 bases fit TRBD1. Germline CDR1 and CDR2: KGHSH and LQKENI. Losses at the gene ends were 5 bases for V and 4 bases for J; bases not matched to a gene: 4. CDR3 length: 14 residues. CDR3 in amino acids: CASSSGGNNEKLFF. The CDR3 DNA sequence: TGTGCCAGCTCATCAGGGGGTAATAATGAAAAACTGTTTTTT.

The J gene is TRBJ1-5, the V gene TRBV5-6; 7 nucleotides agree with TRBD1. J lost 7 bases, V lost 5 bases, and 18 bases had no gene match. The CDR3 contains 17 residues. In germline, CDR1 is SGHDT, CDR2 YYEEEE. The CDR3 spells CASSSSAGTEFRQPQHF. CDR3 coding DNA: TGTGCCAGCAGTTCCTCCGCCGGGACAGAGTTTCGACAGCCCCAGCATTTT.

V gene TRBV11-2 combines with J gene TRBJ2-7; D uncertain. Germline CDR1 SGHAT, CDR2 FQNNGV. This CDR3 has 13 residues. V was clipped by 1 base and J by 5 bases, with 9 bases between them. The CDR3 is CASSLGLSHEQYF. DNA of the CDR3: TGTGCCAGCAGCTTAGGGCTTTCTCACGAGCAGTACTTC. Combining the CDR3 with reference TRBV11-2 and TRBJ2-7 gives the whole variable domain EAGVAQSPRYKIIEKRQSVAFWCNPISGHATLYWYQQILGQGPKLLIQFQNNGVVDDSQLPKDRFSAERLKGVDSTLKIQPAKLEDSAVYLCASSLGLSHEQYFGPGTRLTVT.

This clone was observed a single time. The chain recombines TRBV14 with TRBJ2-7; D not certain. Germline lookup yields CDR1 SGHDN and CDR2 FVKESK. V shed 1 base and J shed 7 bases, with 5 bases lying between them. The CDR3 is 11 amino acids. The DNA for the CDR3 is TGTGCCAGCAGCCAAGGCGAGGAGCAGTACTTC. Its protein is CASSQGEEQYF.

The genes are TRBV7-3 and TRBJ2-5; 13 nucleotides match TRBD2. The CDR3 has 15 residues. Germline CDR1 SGHTA, CDR2 FQGTGA. With V trimmed by 3 bases and J by 5 bases, 3 bases remained unmatched. CDR3 in amino acids: CASSFAGLAGETQYF. CDR3 in DNA: TGTGCCAGCAGCTTCGCGGGACTAGCGGGGGAGACCCAGTACTTC. Based on the CDR3 plus reference TRBV7-3 and TRBJ2-5, the full variable domain is GAGVSQTPSNKVTEKGKYVELRCDPISGHTALYWYRQSLGQGPEFLIYFQGTGAADDSGLPNDRFFAVRPEGSVSTLKIQRTERGDSAVYLCASSFAGLAGETQYFGPGTRLLVL.